Listed here are 2 T cell receptor beta chains from one sample, sequenced in a study of T cell responses to AZD1222 COVID-19 vaccine. Clones were read by immunoSEQ multiplex PCR, and TCRdb kept only the in-frame ones, dropping some. The table lists 200,000 to 250,000 clones, just over 90% of them singletons. Material: peripheral blood, obtained on day 0 of MenACWY control vaccination. All receptors come from an adult in good health.

The rearrangement uses TRBV5-1 and TRBJ2-1, with D perhaps TRBD2 (5 bases). Germline assignment: CDR1 SGHRS and CDR2 YFSETQ. The CDR3 totals 13 residues. V shed 9 bases and J shed 2 bases, with 12 bases lying between them. The CDR3 is CATSGLAYNEQFF. CDR3 sequence (DNA): TGCGCCACCTCGGGGTTGGCCTACAATGAGCAGTTCTTC.

The rearrangement links TRBV6-1 to TRBJ2-5; 8 bases are a match to TRBD2. Germline lookup yields CDR1 MNHNS and CDR2 SASEGT. CDR3 size: 15 residues. Unmatched junction bases numbered 4, after V lost 3 bases and J lost 1 base. The CDR3 protein is CASSDRGGIQETQYF. The CDR3, as DNA: TGTGCCAGCAGTGACCGCGGGGGGATCCAAGAGACCCAGTACTTC.